Listed here is a single T cell receptor beta chain. The antigen is undetermined. Exclusion of a patient followed from autoimmune disease history or systemic immunosuppression. With baseline, cycle 4 day 1, and cycle 7 day 1 as timepoints, blood was sampled. These data come from a study of OX40 agonist ivuxolimab in advanced cancers. Looked up from germline, CDR1 is LNHNV and CDR2 is YYDKDF (reference sequence). The CDR3 is made up of 17 amino acids. V was trimmed by 0 bases and J by 4 bases, leaving 16 bases between them. Overall study findings and caveats: Relative to CD4+ cells, CD8+ T cells on average had more expanded clones. Both blood CD4+ and CD8+ T cells showed clonal growth by week 6 at 0.1 to 3.0 mg/kg.

Using immunoSEQ multiplex PCR, the repertoire was profiled, and TCRdb retains in-frame clones only, with some absent. The table has approximately 42,000 clones, 88% seen once. The sequencing here drew on CD4+ or CD8+ T cells sorted from blood, taken in a trial of the OX40 agonist ivuxolimab. This TCR derives from an adult with an advanced solid tumor such as melanoma, head and neck, liver or kidney cancer. The gene calls are TRBV15 and TRBJ2-1; D may be TRBD1 (5 bases). Here the CDR3 reads CATSRERRGRGYNEQFF. The CDR3 DNA sequence: TGTGCCACCAGCAGAGAGAGGCGAGGTAGGGGATACAATGAGCAGTTCTTC.